What follows are 30 T cell receptor beta chains derived from one specimen sequenced in a study of cytomegalovirus exposure and HLA in healthy donors. Vbeta (60) and Jbeta (13) primers were used in the PCR. Assay used: immunoSEQ multiplex PCR; TCRdb lists only in-frame clones, some missing. The table records hundreds of thousands of clones, 76% of them present only once. The sequenced sample consisted of PBMCs. The origin of the receptors is a young man in good health and CMV-seronegative.

The chain links TRBV4-2 to TRBJ2-3, with a tentative D call TRBD2 (6 bases). This CDR3 region has 15 residues. Per germline, CDR1 LGHNA and CDR2 YNFKEQ. The V end lost 0 bases, the J end lost 4 bases, and 11 bases lay between the germline ends. CDR3 coding DNA: TGTGCCAGCAGCCAAGATCTTCTAGCGTCAGATACGCAGTATTTT. Its translation: CASSQDLLASDTQYF.

The chain is built from TRBV2 and TRBJ2-5, with 9 bases aligning to TRBD2. CDR3 length equals 15 residues. The germline gives CDR1 SNHLY, CDR2 FYNNEI. The J segment lost 4 bases and the V segment lost 1 base, leaving 4 bases of the junction unmatched. The CDR3 spells CASSEDVSGGETQYF. As DNA, the CDR3 is TGTGCCAGCAGTGAAGACGTTAGCGGGGGAGAGACCCAGTACTTC.

This clone appeared once. J is TRBJ2-7 and V is TRBV5-6; 7 bases are shared with TRBD1. V lost 4 bases, J lost 2 bases, and 9 bases stayed unmatched. CDR1 is SGHDT and CDR2 is YYEEEE in the germline V gene. The CDR3 loop spans 15 amino acids. The CDR3 DNA reads TGTGCCAGCAGCGCATCCGGGACAGTCCCCTACGAGCAGTACTTC. Its translation is CASSASGTVPYEQYF. The variable domain in full, completed from reference TRBV5-6 and TRBJ2-7, reads DAGVTQSPTHLIKTRGQQVTLRCSPKSGHDTVSWYQQALGQGPQFIFQYYEEEERQRGNFPDRFSGHQFPNYSSELNVNALLLGDSALYLCASSASGTVPYEQYFGPGTRLTVT.

The V and J genes are TRBV27 and TRBJ2-7; 7 bases agree with TRBD1. The CDR3 extends over 15 amino acids. Germline V gene sequence: CDR1 MNHEY, CDR2 SMNVEV (reference sequence). The V gene end was trimmed by 6 bases and the J gene end by 0 bases; junction bases not matched to a gene: 8. DNA for the CDR3: TGTGCCAGCAGGCATTACAGGGGAAGCTCCTACGAGCAGTACTTC. Protein sequence: CASRHYRGSSYEQYF.

The chain recombines TRBV12-5 with TRBJ2-7; no reliable D call. The CDR3 extends over 12 amino acids. Per germline, CDR1 LGHNT and CDR2 FRNRAP. The germline V and J ends were trimmed by 6 bases and 6 bases, with 12 bases remaining between them. CDR3 in DNA: TGTGCTAGTGGCTCGAACTCTGGCGAGCAGTACTTC. Residues: CASGSNSGEQYF.

This clone turned up a few times. V is TRBV27 and J is TRBJ1-1, with D possibly being TRBD1 (5 bases). The CDR3 spans 16 residues. V lost 4 bases to trimming and J lost 6 bases, with 21 bases between them. The germline V gene encodes CDR1 MNHEY and CDR2 SMNVEV (reference sequence). The CDR3 nucleotides are TGTGCCAGCAGTTCTGTCTGGGGCCCCGTCCAGGCTGAAGCTTTCTTT. This sequence encodes CASSSVWGPVQAEAFF.

The rearrangement joins TRBV6-5 to TRBJ1-2; the D gene is possibly TRBD1 (5 bases). V lost 5 bases and J 7 bases, leaving 17 bases between the germline ends. The CDR3 contains 14 residues. In germline, CDR1 is MNHEY, CDR2 SVGAGI. Here the CDR3 reads CASSPHDSPAGYTF. In DNA, the CDR3 is TGTGCCAGCAGTCCACATGACAGCCCGGCTGGCTACACCTTC.

The chain combines TRBV19 with TRBJ1-1; D gene uncertain. CDR1 is LNHDA and CDR2 is SQIVND in the germline V gene (reference sequence). This CDR3 comprises 12 residues. The V gene lost 4 bases and the J gene lost 2 bases, with 5 bases spanning the gap. This chain's CDR3 is CASSTGNTEAFF. Here the CDR3 DNA reads TGTGCCAGTAGTACGGGTAACACTGAAGCTTTCTTT.

This chain uses TRBV2 with TRBJ2-5; tentatively, D is TRBD1 (6 bases). Matching the DNA end better, TRBJ2-7 makes the J call doubtful. This CDR3 region has 13 residues. The germline V gene encodes CDR1 SNHLY and CDR2 FYNNEI. The CDR3 region is CASSLPDSYEQYF. The DNA of the CDR3 is TGTGCCAGCAGCCTCCCGGACAGCTACGAGCAGTACTTC.

This chain connects TRBV15 to TRBJ2-7, with 7 positions matching TRBD2. V lost 2 bases to trimming and J lost 7 bases; unmatched junction nucleotides: 8. The CDR3 is made up of 14 amino acids. The germline V gene encodes CDR1 LNHNV and CDR2 YYDKDF (reference sequence). This CDR3 reads CATSRPGRWMEQYF. The CDR3 region has the DNA TGTGCCACCAGCAGACCCGGGAGGTGGATGGAGCAGTACTTC. The full variable domain, its missing parts supplied by reference TRBV15 and TRBJ2-7, is DAMVIQNPRYQVTQFGKPVTLSCSQTLNHNVMYWYQQKSSQAPKLLFHYYDKDFNNEADTPDNFQSRRPNTSFCFLDIRSPGLGDTAMYLCATSRPGRWMEQYFGPGTRLTVT.

The chain combines TRBV28 with TRBJ2-7; TRBD2 is a possible D gene (5 bases). Germline CDR1 and CDR2: MDHEN and SYDVKM. This CDR3 spans 12 amino acids. V was clipped by 8 bases and J by 2 bases, with 10 bases between them. CDR3 loop: CASQRGPYEQYF. As DNA, the CDR3 is TGTGCCAGCCAGAGAGGGCCCTACGAGCAGTACTTC.

This rearrangement joins TRBV28 to TRBJ2-7; TRBD2 aligns across 13 bases. Germline CDR1 reads MDHEN; CDR2 reads SYDVKM. This CDR3 comprises 16 residues. Trimming took 6 bases from V and 3 from J; bases not matched to a gene: 8. The CDR3, as DNA: TGTGCCAGCAGCTCCGGGACTAGCGGGAAGTACTACGAGCAGTACTTC. Translation: CASSSGTSGKYYEQYF.

This chain links TRBV6-6 with TRBJ1-2; 7 positions agree with TRBD1. J was trimmed by 7 bases and V by 10 bases; bases with no gene match: 12. CDR3 length: 13 amino acids. Germline CDR1 MNHNY, CDR2 SVGAGI (reference sequence). The CDR3 nucleotides read TGTGCCACGCAGCAACAGGGGTCGGTTGGCTACACCTTC. Its translation: CATQQQGSVGYTF.

This chain links TRBV27 with TRBJ2-7, with D possibly TRBD1 on 5 matching bases. Germline lookup yields CDR1 MNHEY and CDR2 SMNVEV (reference sequence). V shed 2 bases and J shed 2 bases, with 10 bases lying between them. The CDR3 has 14 amino acids. The DNA of the CDR3 is TGTGCCAGCAGTTTAGTCGGCAGGGCCTACGAGCAGTACTTC. Residues: CASSLVGRAYEQYF.

The J gene is TRBJ2-2, the V gene TRBV20-1; tentatively, D is TRBD2 (6 bases). The CDR3 extends over 11 amino acids. Germline lookup yields CDR1 DFQATT and CDR2 SNEGSKA (reference sequence). V dropped 3 bases and J dropped 14 bases, with 13 bases sitting between them. CDR3 nucleotide sequence: TGCAGTGCTAGTACGGCGGGAAGACTGTTTTTT. As protein: CSASTAGRLFF.

This chain uses TRBV27 with TRBJ1-6; unclear D gene. The length of the CDR3 is 14 residues. Germline CDR1 MNHEY, CDR2 SMNVEV (reference sequence). With 5 bases removed from V and 6 bases from J, the gap between germline ends came to 11 bases. CDR3 nucleotide sequence: TGTGCCAGCAGTCACAGAACCCCTAATTCACCCCTCCACTTT. Its protein is CASSHRTPNSPLHF.

The J gene is TRBJ1-2, the V gene TRBV10-3; 7 bases match TRBD1. V was clipped by 7 bases and J by 4 bases; unmatched bases: 15. Germline values: CDR1 ENHRY, CDR2 SYGVKD. The CDR3 consists of 16 residues. The DNA for the CDR3 is TGTGCCATCAACCTGGGGAGTAAGGGGGCTGGCTATGGCTACACCTTC. Protein sequence: CAINLGSKGAGYGYTF.

The CDR3 reads CAWSATGINQPQHF. CDR3 bases: TGTGCCTGGAGTGCGACAGGGATCAATCAGCCCCAGCATTTT. The chain is built from TRBV30 and TRBJ1-5; TRBD1 matches at 7 bases. Trimming took 1 base from V and 3 from J; bases not matched to a gene: 3. CDR1 and CDR2 (germline): GTSNPN, SVGIG (reference sequence). The CDR3 runs to 14 residues.

The chain joins TRBV7-2 to TRBJ2-3; D might be TRBD2 (5 bases). Germline CDR1 is SGHTA and CDR2 is FQGNSA. This CDR3 spans 14 amino acids. V dropped 5 bases and J dropped 1 base, with 10 bases sitting between them. This CDR3 reads CASSRRRGTDTQYF. CDR3 bases: TGTGCCAGCAGCCGCCGGCGGGGCACAGATACGCAGTATTTT.

The rearrangement uses TRBV14 and TRBJ2-3; maybe TRBD2 (5 bases). The V gene's germline CDR1 is SGHDN and CDR2 FVKESK. Trimming removed 4 bases from V and 1 base from J, with 12 bases in between. The CDR3 spans 15 residues. CDR3 nucleotides: TGTGCCAGCAGCCCCCCGTGGGGAGGCACAGATACGCAGTATTTT. Its translation: CASSPPWGGTDTQYF. The full variable domain, with the rest looked up from reference TRBV14 and TRBJ2-3, is EAGVTQFPSHSVIEKGQTVTLRCDPISGHDNLYWYRRVMGKEIKFLLHFVKESKQDESGMPNNRFLAERTGGTYSTLKVQPAELEDSGVYFCASSPPWGGTDTQYFGPGTRLTVL.

Worth noting for this clone: The junction departs from germline at one end; a sequencing error may be responsible. This chain links TRBV7-8 with TRBJ1-1; 8 nucleotides align to TRBD1. The CDR3 contains 15 residues. Per the germline V gene, CDR1 is SGHVS and CDR2 is FQNEAQ. Here the CDR3 DNA reads TGTGCCAGCAGCATAGCGACAGGGGCCAACACTGAAGCTTTCTTT. Translating gives CASSIATGANTEAFF.

The chain joins TRBV6-5 to TRBJ1-1; possibly TRBD1 for D (6 bases). V was pared by 2 bases and J by 1 base, with 11 bases between. This CDR3 spans 15 amino acids. The germline V gene encodes CDR1 MNHEY and CDR2 SVGAGI. CDR3 sequence: CASSYRGGWNTEAFF. In DNA, the CDR3 is TGTGCCAGCAGTTACCGTGGGGGCTGGAACACTGAAGCTTTCTTT.

The rearrangement joins TRBV19 to TRBJ2-1; a possible D gene is TRBD1 (6 bases). The germline gives CDR1 LNHDA, CDR2 SQIVND (reference sequence). The CDR3 spans 15 residues. Trimming cost V 3 bases and J 3 bases, with 12 bases left between them. The CDR3 here is CASSMTGMVYNEQFF. The CDR3 nucleotides are TGTGCCAGTAGTATGACAGGAATGGTCTACAATGAGCAGTTCTTC.

A single count supports this clone. This chain connects TRBV29-1 to TRBJ2-1; TRBD2 matches 8 bases. CDR3 size: 14 residues. Germline assignment: CDR1 SQVTM and CDR2 ANQGSEA. Trimming cost V 4 bases and J 10 bases; bases outside gene matches: 12. In DNA, the CDR3 is TGCAGCGTTGTTGACGGGACTAGTATTTGGGAGCAGTTCTTC. It specifies CSVVDGTSIWEQFF.

The chain carries TRBV11-1 and TRBJ2-3; 11 positions agree with TRBD2. CDR3 length equals 17 residues. Germline V gives CDR1 SGHAT, CDR2 FQDESV (reference sequence). V lost 6 bases and J lost 2; bases outside the gene matches: 10. CDR3 loop: CASSYPRLAGNTDTQYF. The DNA of the CDR3 is TGTGCCAGCAGTTACCCAAGACTAGCGGGAAACACAGATACGCAGTATTTT.

The gene calls are TRBV5-5 and TRBJ1-2; D gene unclear. Germline V gene sequence: CDR1 SGHKS, CDR2 YYEKEE (reference sequence). V was shortened by 2 bases and J by 5 bases, with 7 bases between the two germline ends. This CDR3 region has 12 residues. CDR3 nucleotide sequence: TGTGCCAGCAGCTTCTTCGAGTATGGCTACACCTTC. This translates into CASSFFEYGYTF.

Only one count was recorded for this clone. The chain combines TRBV29-1 with TRBJ2-7, with D unresolved. Germline CDR1 reads SQVTM; CDR2 reads ANQGSEA. Trimming took off 4 bases at V and 4 bases at J, with 5 bases between the two ends. The CDR3 is 10 amino acids. The CDR3 loop is CSVGEYEQYF. DNA of the CDR3: TGCAGCGTTGGTGAGTACGAGCAGTACTTC.

This clone appeared a few times. This chain connects TRBV13 to TRBJ2-2; 9 bases fit TRBD1. This CDR3 has 16 amino acids. J lost 0 bases, V lost 4 bases, and 3 bases had no gene match. The germline gives CDR1 PRHDT, CDR2 FYEKMQ (reference sequence). CDR3 residues: CASSWDRVSNTGELFF. The CDR3 coding sequence is TGTGCCAGCAGCTGGGACAGGGTCTCGAACACCGGGGAGCTGTTTTTT.

The chain is built from TRBV6-1 and TRBJ1-1, with D maybe TRBD1 (6 bases). The V gene lost 7 bases and the J gene lost 5 bases, with 8 bases spanning the gap. CDR1 and CDR2 (germline): MNHNS, SASEGT. This CDR3 spans 11 amino acids. The DNA for the CDR3 is TGTGCCAGCACAGGGGTTACTGAAGCTTTCTTT. It specifies CASTGVTEAFF.

As concerns this clone: Distinct nucleotide sequences in the sample also encode this CDR3. The CDR3 is CASSIVASGRNEQFF. CDR3 coding DNA: TGTGCCAGTAGTATCGTGGCTAGCGGGAGGAATGAGCAGTTCTTC. The gene calls are TRBV19 and TRBJ2-1, with TRBD2 matching 11 bases. This CDR3 is 15 amino acids long. J was trimmed by 7 bases and V by 3 bases; bases with no gene match: 5. CDR1 and CDR2 from the germline V gene are LNHDA and SQIVND (reference sequence).